The 15 T cell receptor beta chains reported below all come from one sample, sequenced in a study of post-analysis software for immune sequencing data. Whole-study findings and limits: Controls had lower frequencies than patients of five TRBV segments, which included TRBV5-6, TRBV5-1 and TRBV20-1.

The antigens for these receptors are not known. The authors incorporated unique molecular identifiers into the TCR beta cDNA libraries. MiXCR was run by TCRdb on the PCR reads, yielding one entry per CDR3 protein. The table shows about 430,000 distinct CDR3 sequences, with more than 30% occurring only once. Sequencing was performed on blood. The receptors come from a girl aged 2-15 years with multiple sclerosis.

The chain uses TRBV6-2 or TRBV6-3 and TRBJ1-5, with 8 bases that match TRBD1. The germline V gene encodes CDR1 MNHEY and CDR2 SVGEGT. The J segment lost 2 bases and the V segment lost 6 bases, leaving 9 bases of the junction unmatched. CDR3 size: 16 residues. The CDR3, as DNA: TGTGCCAGCAGGTGGACAGGGAATCATCGCAATCAGCCCCAGCATTTT. It codes for CASRWTGNHRNQPQHF.

This rearrangement joins TRBV24-1 to TRBJ2-1; D is undetermined. The CDR3 runs to 12 residues. The V and J ends lost 5 bases and 8 bases respectively, with 9 bases between them. CDR1 is KGHDR, CDR2 SFDVKD, per germline. The chain's CDR3 is CATSGLGDEQFF. The CDR3 DNA reads TGTGCCACCAGTGGGCTTGGGGATGAGCAGTTCTTC.

This sequence joins TRBV5-1 and TRBJ2-5; 7 positions agree with TRBD1. CDR1 and CDR2 from the germline V gene are SGHRS and YFSETQ. This CDR3 region has 19 residues. The V gene end was trimmed by 6 bases and the J gene end by 1 base; junction bases not matched to a gene: 21. The CDR3 here is CASTPWTGVYDGAQETQYF. The CDR3 DNA reads TGCGCCAGCACCCCGTGGACAGGCGTATATGATGGGGCCCAAGAGACCCAGTACTTC.

The chain joins TRBV6-5 to TRBJ2-1; TRBD2 matches at 13 bases. The CDR3 consists of 18 residues. The J segment lost 5 bases and the V segment lost 2 bases, leaving 9 bases of the junction unmatched. CDR1 and CDR2 from the germline V gene are MNHEY and SVGAGI. CDR3 region: CASSYPTSGLAGDNEQFF. The CDR3 DNA reads TGTGCCAGCAGTTACCCAACATCAGGACTAGCGGGGGACAATGAGCAGTTCTTC.

The chain couples TRBV28 to TRBJ1-6, with 7 positions matching TRBD1. CDR3 size: 17 residues. The V gene end was trimmed by 3 bases and the J gene end by 0 bases; junction bases not matched to a gene: 5. The germline gives CDR1 MDHEN, CDR2 SYDVKM. The CDR3 bases are TGTGCCAGCAGTTTGTTCCGGGACAGCTCCTATAATTCACCCCTCCACTTT. It codes for CASSLFRDSSYNSPLHF.

V usage is TRBV12-3 or TRBV12-4 and J usage is TRBJ2-5; tentative D call: TRBD2 (5 bases). V was trimmed by 3 bases and J by 1 base, leaving 15 bases between them. The CDR3 loop spans 16 amino acids. CDR3 nucleotide sequence: TGTGCCAGCAGTTTTAAATCGGGGTGGTTCCAAGAGACCCAGTACTTC. Translation: CASSFKSGWFQETQYF.

This clonotype was recorded a few times. V is TRBV13 and J is TRBJ2-5; D not resolved. The CDR3 runs to 13 residues. V was cut by 7 bases and J by 5 bases, with 14 bases left in between. From germline, CDR1 is PRHDT and CDR2 FYEKMQ (reference sequence). The chain's CDR3 is CASTLRRRETQYF. CDR3 DNA sequence: TGTGCCAGCACGCTACGGCGGCGGGAGACCCAGTACTTC.

The chain carries TRBV18 and TRBJ2-3; 9 nucleotides agree with TRBD2. Germline V gives CDR1 KGHSH, CDR2 LQKENI. Losses at the gene ends were 0 bases for V and 5 bases for J; bases not matched to a gene: 6. The CDR3 consists of 16 residues. In DNA, the CDR3 is TGTGCCAGCTCACCACCGGCTAGCGGGGAGAAAGATACGCAGTATTTT. Translation: CASSPPASGEKDTQYF.

Note on this clonotype: A read error may be the cause here, since a much bigger clone is one base away. The gene calls are TRBV20-1 and TRBJ2-6, with D unclear. The CDR3 has 13 residues. CDR1 DFQATT and CDR2 SNEGSKA come from the germline V gene (reference sequence). CDR3 sequence reads: CGASRSGANVLTF. CDR3 nucleotides: TGCGGTGCTAGTAGGTCCGGGGCCAACGTCCTGACTTTC.

This clonotype was counted once. The chain has TRBV19 and TRBJ1-5, with TRBD1 matching over 8 bases. Looked up from germline, CDR1 is LNHDA and CDR2 is SQIVND (reference sequence). The trim removed 5 bases at V and 3 bases at J, leaving 9 bases unmatched. The CDR3 has 16 residues. CDR3 coding DNA: TGTGCCAGTAGTCCCGACAGGGGAGGGGACAATCAGCCCCAGCATTTT. This translates into CASSPDRGGDNQPQHF.

This clonotype was counted a few times. The chain uses TRBV5-1 and TRBJ1-2, with D possibly TRBD1 on 6 matching bases. CDR1 is SGHRS, CDR2 YFSETQ, per germline. The CDR3 is made up of 15 amino acids. The ends were cut back, 0 bases at V and 4 bases at J, with 13 bases in the middle. DNA of the CDR3: TGCGCCAGCAGCTTGGCCTTAACAGGGTCCTATGGCTACACCTTC. Translation gives CASSLALTGSYGYTF.

The chain carries TRBV29-1 and TRBJ2-7, with D possibly being TRBD1 or TRBD2 (5 bases each). Germline CDR1 is SQVTM and CDR2 is ANQGSEA. The CDR3 runs 13 residues. Trimming pared 4 bases from V and 5 bases from J, leaving 15 bases between. The CDR3 loop is CSVGGTYGDEQYF. The CDR3 DNA is TGCAGCGTTGGGGGGACCTACGGGGACGAGCAGTACTTC.

This clonotype showed up just a few times. The rearrangement uses TRBV15 and TRBJ1-5; no clear D gene. Per germline, CDR1 LNHNV and CDR2 YYDKDF (reference sequence). The ends were cut back, 1 base at V and 3 bases at J, with 7 bases in the middle. This CDR3 is built from 14 residues. CDR3 in amino acids: CATSRAGNNQPQHF. In DNA form, the CDR3 reads TGTGCCACCAGCAGAGCGGGAAACAATCAGCCCCAGCATTTT.

This chain links TRBV14 with TRBJ2-1; tentative D call: TRBD2 (5 bases). V shed 0 bases and J shed 10 bases, with 13 bases lying between them. The CDR3 is made up of 14 amino acids. CDR1 is SGHDN, CDR2 FVKESK, per germline. In DNA form, the CDR3 reads TGTGCCAGCAGCCAAGATCATCGGGGTCGAGAGCAGTTCTTC. Its translation is CASSQDHRGREQFF.

CDR3 sequence reads: CASSSFRTGLGNYGYTF. CDR3 in DNA: TGTGCCAGCAGTTCGTTCCGGACAGGCCTAGGGAACTATGGCTACACCTTC. This rearrangement joins TRBV12-3 or TRBV12-4 to TRBJ1-2, with TRBD1 matching over 7 bases. With 4 bases clipped from V and 2 bases from J, the junction kept 13 bases outside the gene matches. The CDR3 covers 17 residues.